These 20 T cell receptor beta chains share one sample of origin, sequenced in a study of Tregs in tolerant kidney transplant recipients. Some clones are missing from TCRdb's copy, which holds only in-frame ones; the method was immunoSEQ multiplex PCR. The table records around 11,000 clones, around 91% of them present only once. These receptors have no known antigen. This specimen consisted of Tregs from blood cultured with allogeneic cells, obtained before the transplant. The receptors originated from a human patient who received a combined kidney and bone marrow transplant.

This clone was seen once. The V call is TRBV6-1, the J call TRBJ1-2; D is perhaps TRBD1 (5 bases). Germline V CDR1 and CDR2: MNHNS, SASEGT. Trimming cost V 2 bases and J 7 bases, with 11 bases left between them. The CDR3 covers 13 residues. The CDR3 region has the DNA TGTGCCAGCAGTGAATTTTTCCAGGGTGGCTACACCTTC. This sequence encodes CASSEFFQGGYTF.

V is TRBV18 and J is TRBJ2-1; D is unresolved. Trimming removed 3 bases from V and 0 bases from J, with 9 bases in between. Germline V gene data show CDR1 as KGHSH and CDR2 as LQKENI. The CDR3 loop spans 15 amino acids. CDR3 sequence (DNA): TGTGCCAGCTCACCTTCGGCTAGCTCCTACAATGAGCAGTTCTTC. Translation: CASSPSASSYNEQFF. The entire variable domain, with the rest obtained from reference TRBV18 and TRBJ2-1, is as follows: NAGVMQNPRHLVRRRGQEARLRCSPMKGHSHVYWYRQLPEEGLKFMVYLQKENIIDESGMPKERFSAEFPKEGPSILRIQQVVRGDSAAYFCASSPSASSYNEQFFGPGTRLTVL.

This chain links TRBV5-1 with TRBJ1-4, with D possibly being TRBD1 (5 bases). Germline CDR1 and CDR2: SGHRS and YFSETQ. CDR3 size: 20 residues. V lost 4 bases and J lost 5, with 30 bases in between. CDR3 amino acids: CASSAGSWGSSLLGNEKLFF. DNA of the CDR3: TGCGCCAGCAGCGCGGGGTCGTGGGGGTCTTCTCTACTGGGGAATGAAAAACTGTTTTTT. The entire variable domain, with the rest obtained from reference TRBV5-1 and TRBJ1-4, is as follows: KAGVTQTPRYLIKTRGQQVTLSCSPISGHRSVSWYQQTPGQGLQFLFEYFSETQRNKGNFPGRFSGRQFSNSRSEMNVSTLELGDSALYLCASSAGSWGSSLLGNEKLFFGSGTQLSVL.

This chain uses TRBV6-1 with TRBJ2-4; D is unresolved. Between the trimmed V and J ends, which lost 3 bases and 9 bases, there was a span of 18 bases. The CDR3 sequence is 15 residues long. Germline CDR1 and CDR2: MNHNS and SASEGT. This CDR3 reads CASSDPPLGRSIQYF. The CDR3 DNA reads TGTGCCAGCAGTGACCCTCCTTTGGGCAGAAGCATTCAGTACTTC.

For the CDR3, the DNA is TGTGCCAGCAGCTTTCGGACAGCTGGAAACACCATATATTTT. It encodes CASSFRTAGNTIYF. The chain couples TRBV7-2 to TRBJ1-3; D may be TRBD1 (6 bases). CDR3 length: 14 residues. CDR1 is SGHTA and CDR2 is FQGNSA in the germline V gene. Trimming removed 3 bases from V and 2 bases from J, with 8 bases in between.

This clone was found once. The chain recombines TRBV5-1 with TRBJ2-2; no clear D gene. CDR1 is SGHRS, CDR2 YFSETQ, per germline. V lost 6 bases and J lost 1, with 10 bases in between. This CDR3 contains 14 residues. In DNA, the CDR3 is TGCGCCAGCATGGGGTTCATGAACACCGGGGAGCTGTTTTTT. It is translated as CASMGFMNTGELFF.

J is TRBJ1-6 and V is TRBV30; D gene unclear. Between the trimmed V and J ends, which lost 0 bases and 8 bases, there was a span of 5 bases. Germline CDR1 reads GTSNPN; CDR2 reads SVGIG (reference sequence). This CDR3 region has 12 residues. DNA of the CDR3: TGTGCCTGGAGTGTACTGTATTCACCCCTCCACTTT. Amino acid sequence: CAWSVLYSPLHF.

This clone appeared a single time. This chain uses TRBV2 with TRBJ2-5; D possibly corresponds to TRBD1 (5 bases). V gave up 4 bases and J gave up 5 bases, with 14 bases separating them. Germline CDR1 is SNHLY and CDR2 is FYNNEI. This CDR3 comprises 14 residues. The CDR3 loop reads CASSVGASRETQYF. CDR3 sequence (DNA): TGTGCCAGCAGTGTTGGGGCCAGCCGGGAGACCCAGTACTTC.

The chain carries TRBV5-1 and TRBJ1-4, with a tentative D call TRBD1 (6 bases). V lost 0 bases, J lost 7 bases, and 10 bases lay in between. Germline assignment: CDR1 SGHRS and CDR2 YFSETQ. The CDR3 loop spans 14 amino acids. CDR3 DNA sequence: TGCGCCAGCAGCTTGGACAGGGCGGGTGAAAAACTGTTTTTT. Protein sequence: CASSLDRAGEKLFF.

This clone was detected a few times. In DNA, the CDR3 is TGTGCCAGTACCCGGAACTCTGGAAACACCATATATTTT. Its protein is CASTRNSGNTIYF. This chain connects TRBV19 to TRBJ1-3; D ambiguous. The germline V gene has CDR1 LNHDA and CDR2 SQIVND (reference sequence). CDR3 length: 13 residues. V lost 7 bases, J lost 0 bases, and 7 bases lay in between. Using reference TRBV19 and TRBJ1-3 for the parts outside the CDR3, the full variable domain is DGGITQSPKYLFRKEGQNVTLSCEQNLNHDAMYWYRQDPGQGLRLIYYSQIVNDFQKGDIAEGYSVSREKKESFPLTVTSAQKNPTAFYLCASTRNSGNTIYFGEGSWLTVV.

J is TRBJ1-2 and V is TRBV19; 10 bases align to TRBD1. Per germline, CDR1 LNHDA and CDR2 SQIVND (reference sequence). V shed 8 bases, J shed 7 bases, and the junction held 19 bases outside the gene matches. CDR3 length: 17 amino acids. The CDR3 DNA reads TGTGCCAGTCACTACGTGGGGACAGGGGTCCCCTTGGCTGGCTACACCTTC. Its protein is CASHYVGTGVPLAGYTF.

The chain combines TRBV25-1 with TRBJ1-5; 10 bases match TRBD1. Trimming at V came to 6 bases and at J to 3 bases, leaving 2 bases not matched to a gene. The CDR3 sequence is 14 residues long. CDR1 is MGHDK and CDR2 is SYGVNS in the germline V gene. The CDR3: CASRGTGVNQPQHF. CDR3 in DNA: TGTGCCAGCAGGGGGACAGGGGTCAATCAGCCCCAGCATTTT. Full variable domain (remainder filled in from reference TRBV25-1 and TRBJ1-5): EADIYQTPRYLVIGTGKKITLECSQTMGHDKMYWYQQDPGMELHLIHYSYGVNSTEKGDLSSESTVSRIRTEHFPLTLESARPSHTSQYLCASRGTGVNQPQHFGDGTRLSIL.

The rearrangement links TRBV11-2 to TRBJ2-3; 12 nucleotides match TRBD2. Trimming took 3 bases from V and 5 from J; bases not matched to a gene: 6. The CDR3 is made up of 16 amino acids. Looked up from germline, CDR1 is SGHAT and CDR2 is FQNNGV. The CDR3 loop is CASSFGLAGGEDTQYF. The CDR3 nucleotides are TGTGCCAGCAGCTTCGGGCTAGCGGGGGGGGAAGATACGCAGTATTTT.

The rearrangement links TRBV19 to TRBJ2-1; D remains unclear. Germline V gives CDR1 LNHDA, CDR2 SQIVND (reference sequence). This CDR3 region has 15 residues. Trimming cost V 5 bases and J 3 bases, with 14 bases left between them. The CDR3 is CASSLTTSDYNEQFF. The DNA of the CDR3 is TGTGCCAGTAGTCTCACTACCTCGGACTACAATGAGCAGTTCTTC.

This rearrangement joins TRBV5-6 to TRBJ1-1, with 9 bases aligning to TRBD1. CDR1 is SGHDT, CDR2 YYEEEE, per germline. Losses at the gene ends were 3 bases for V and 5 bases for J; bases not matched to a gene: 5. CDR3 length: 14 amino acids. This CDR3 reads CASSYTGGATEAFF. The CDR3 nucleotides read TGTGCCAGCAGCTATACAGGGGGCGCGACTGAAGCTTTCTTT.

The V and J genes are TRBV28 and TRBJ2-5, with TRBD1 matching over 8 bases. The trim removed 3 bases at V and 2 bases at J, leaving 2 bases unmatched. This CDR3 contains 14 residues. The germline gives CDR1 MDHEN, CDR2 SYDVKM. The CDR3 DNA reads TGTGCCAGCAGTTTCGGGGACAGGCAAGAGACCCAGTACTTC. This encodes CASSFGDRQETQYF.

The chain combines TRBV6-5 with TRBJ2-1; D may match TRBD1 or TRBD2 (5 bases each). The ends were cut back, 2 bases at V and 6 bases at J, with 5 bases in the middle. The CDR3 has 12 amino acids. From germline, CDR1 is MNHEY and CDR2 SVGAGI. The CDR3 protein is CASSYGGNEQFF. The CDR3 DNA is TGTGCCAGCAGTTACGGGGGCAATGAGCAGTTCTTC.

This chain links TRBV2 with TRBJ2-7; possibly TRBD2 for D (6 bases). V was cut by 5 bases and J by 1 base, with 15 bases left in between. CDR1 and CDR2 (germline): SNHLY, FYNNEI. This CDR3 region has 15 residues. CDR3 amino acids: CASSQPGLPSYEQYF. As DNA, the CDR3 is TGTGCCAGCAGTCAACCGGGACTCCCATCCTACGAGCAGTACTTC.

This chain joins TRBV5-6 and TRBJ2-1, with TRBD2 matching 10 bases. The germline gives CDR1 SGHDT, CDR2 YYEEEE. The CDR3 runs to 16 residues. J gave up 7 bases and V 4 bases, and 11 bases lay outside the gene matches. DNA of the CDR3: TGTGCCAGCAGCCCAAAAGCTAGCGGGAGCGGTAATGAGCAGTTCTTC. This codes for CASSPKASGSGNEQFF.

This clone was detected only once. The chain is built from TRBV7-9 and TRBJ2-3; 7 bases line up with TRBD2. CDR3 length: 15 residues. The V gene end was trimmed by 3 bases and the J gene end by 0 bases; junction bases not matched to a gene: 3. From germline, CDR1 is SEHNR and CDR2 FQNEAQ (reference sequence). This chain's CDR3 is CASSLSGTSTDTQYF. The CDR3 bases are TGTGCCAGCAGCTTGAGCGGGACTAGCACAGATACGCAGTATTTT.